A selection of T cell receptor beta chains follows, all from one sample in a study of blood T cell repertoires in COVID-19. TCRdb's table, derived via immunoSEQ multiplex PCR, lists solely in-frame clones and lacks some. The sample yields 200,000 or so clones, approximately 80% seen once. The sequenced sample consisted of peripheral blood. The receptors derive from an older woman who had recovered from COVID-19. CDR3s include the opening cysteine and the closing phenylalanine or tryptophan. The D gene is left open where the match is weak. Size is omitted from some rows. Given values are once, few, many or a class for expanded clones.

j_call: TRBJ2-3
clone_size: -
d_call: TRBD2
v_call: TRBV7-2
cdr3_length: 14
cdr3_nt: TGTGCCAGCAGGGAGACTAGCCTCACAGATACGCAGTATTTT
cdr3_aa: CASRETSLTDTQYF

j_call: TRBJ1-5
clone_size: -
d_call: TRBD1
v_call: TRBV2
cdr3_length: 14
cdr3_nt: TGTGCCAGCAGGAGGGACAGCCCTAATCAGCCCCAGCATTTT
cdr3_aa: CASRRDSPNQPQHF

j_call: TRBJ2-7
clone_size: -
d_call: TRBD2
v_call: TRBV11-2
cdr3_length: 16
cdr3_nt: TGTGCCAGCAGCTTAGGAGCGGGGACGCATACCTACGAGCAGTACTTC
cdr3_aa: CASSLGAGTHTYEQYF

j_call: TRBJ1-2
clone_size: -
d_call: -
v_call: TRBV4-1
cdr3_length: 15
cdr3_nt: TGCGCCAGCAGCCAAGTACCGACACCCGAGCGGGGCTACACCTTC
cdr3_aa: CASSQVPTPERGYTF

j_call: TRBJ2-1
clone_size: -
d_call: TRBD2
v_call: TRBV7-6
cdr3_length: 17
cdr3_nt: TGTGCCAGCAGCTTAGATCCTAGCGGGGGGGCCGGGAATGAGCAGTTCTTC
cdr3_aa: CASSLDPSGGAGNEQFF

j_call: TRBJ2-1
clone_size: few
d_call: -
v_call: TRBV11-2
cdr3_length: 13
cdr3_nt: TGTGCCAGCAGCTTAGATACTACCAATGAGCAGTTCTTC
cdr3_aa: CASSLDTTNEQFF

j_call: TRBJ1-5
clone_size: -
d_call: -
v_call: TRBV5-6
cdr3_length: 14
cdr3_nt: TGTGCCAGCAGCTCAACAGGGCTAAATCAGCCCCAGCATTTT
cdr3_aa: CASSSTGLNQPQHF

j_call: TRBJ1-1
clone_size: -
d_call: TRBD1
v_call: TRBV10-3
cdr3_length: 15
cdr3_nt: TGTGCCATCAGTGAGTCACAGGGGATTAACACTGAAGCTTTCTTT
cdr3_aa: CAISESQGINTEAFF

j_call: TRBJ2-1
clone_size: -
d_call: -
v_call: TRBV9
cdr3_length: 13
cdr3_nt: TGTGCCAGCAGCGAAAGACTAGGAGTTGAGCAGTTCTTC
cdr3_aa: CASSERLGVEQFF

j_call: TRBJ2-2
clone_size: -
d_call: TRBD1
v_call: TRBV5-1
cdr3_length: 15
cdr3_nt: TGCGCCAGCAGCTTAACAGGGGACAACACCGGGGAGCTGTTTTTT
cdr3_aa: CASSLTGDNTGELFF

j_call: TRBJ1-6
clone_size: -
d_call: TRBD1
v_call: TRBV19
cdr3_length: 18
cdr3_nt: TGTGCCAGTAGTATCAGGAAGTGGACAGGGTTAAGGAATTCACCCCTCCACTTT
cdr3_aa: CASSIRKWTGLRNSPLHF

j_call: TRBJ2-7
clone_size: many
d_call: -
v_call: TRBV5-1
cdr3_length: 16
cdr3_nt: TGCGCCAGCAGCCAGGCCCAGGGTCTGGGCAACTACGAGCAGTACTTC
cdr3_aa: CASSQAQGLGNYEQYF

j_call: TRBJ2-1
clone_size: few
d_call: TRBD2
v_call: TRBV7-3
cdr3_length: 16
cdr3_nt: TGTGCCAGCAGCTCCGGACTAGCGGTTACCTACAATGAGCAGTTCTTC
cdr3_aa: CASSSGLAVTYNEQFF

j_call: TRBJ2-5
clone_size: -
d_call: -
v_call: TRBV4-1
cdr3_length: 13
cdr3_nt: TGCGCCAGCAGGCTGGACATCCAAGAGACCCAGTACTTC
cdr3_aa: CASRLDIQETQYF

j_call: TRBJ2-7
clone_size: once
d_call: TRBD2
v_call: TRBV27
cdr3_length: 17
cdr3_nt: TGTGCCAGCAGTTTAGGGTTAAGCGGGGGGGCGGGCGACGAGCAGTACTTC
cdr3_aa: CASSLGLSGGAGDEQYF

j_call: TRBJ1-1
clone_size: few
d_call: -
v_call: TRBV6-2/TRBV6-3
cdr3_length: 16
cdr3_nt: TGTGCCAGCAGTTACAGGCCCAGGGGAAAGGGGACTGAAGCTTTCTTT
cdr3_aa: CASSYRPRGKGTEAFF